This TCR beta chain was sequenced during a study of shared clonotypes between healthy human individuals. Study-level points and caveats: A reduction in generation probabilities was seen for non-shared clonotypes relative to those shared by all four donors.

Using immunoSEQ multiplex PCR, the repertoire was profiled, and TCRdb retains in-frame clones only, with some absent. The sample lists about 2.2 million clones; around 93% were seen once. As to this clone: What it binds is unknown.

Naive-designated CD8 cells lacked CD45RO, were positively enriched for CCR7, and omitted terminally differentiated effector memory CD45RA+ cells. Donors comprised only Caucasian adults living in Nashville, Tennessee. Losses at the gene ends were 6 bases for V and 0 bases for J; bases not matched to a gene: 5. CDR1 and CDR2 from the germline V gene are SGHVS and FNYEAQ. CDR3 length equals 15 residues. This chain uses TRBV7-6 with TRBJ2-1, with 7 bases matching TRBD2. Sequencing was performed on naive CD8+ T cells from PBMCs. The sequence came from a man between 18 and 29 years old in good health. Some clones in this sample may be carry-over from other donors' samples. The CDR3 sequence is CASSFSGHSYNEQFF. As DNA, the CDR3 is TGTGCCAGCAGTTTTAGCGGGCACTCCTACAATGAGCAGTTCTTC.